The 24 T cell receptor beta chains below were found in one sample sequenced in a study of CD8+ T cells in alopecia areata (dated by TCRdb to 2016 to 2019). Pooled mouse cutaneous lymph node cells were stained for CD4, CD8alpha, NKG2D, NKG2ACE and other markers, then sorted on a BD Influx. Library preparation used the immunoSEQ multiplex PCR assay. RNA was extracted from all samples and reverse transcribed into cDNA as template for TCR sequencing. The clones in this table, taken by TCRdb from immuneACCESS, are in-frame only. Not every clone is retained; where verified, under half of the shortfall comes from an unresolved V gene, and the cause of the rest is unknown. The table gives over 250,000 clones for this sample, with none occurring only once. Of the sample, more than 1% falls within the top ten clones. Specimen: CD4+ T cells sorted from a lymph node. These TCRs come from a C3H/HeJ mouse with alopecia areata. For this strain, the MHC haplotype is H2-k.

This clone was seen a few times. The germline and genes are mouse ones. Coverage ceases 4 residues before the CDR3 finishes, and the germline J gene fills in the end. V usage is TRBV16 and J usage is TRBJ1-2; TRBD1 matches at 7 bases. The CDR3 extends over 14 amino acids. The junction had 3 bases not matched to a gene; V was cut back by 5 bases and J by 0 bases. Germline CDR1 is SGHSA and CDR2 is FRNQAP. The CDR3 sequence is CASSAGTANSDYTF. The CDR3 DNA, read in part, is TGTGCAAGCAGCGCAGGGACAGCAAACTCC. Complete variable domain (other parts from reference TRBV16 and TRBJ1-2): NAGVIQTPRHKVTGKGQEATLWCEPISGHSAVFWYRQTIVQGLEFLTYFRNQAPIDDSGMPKERFSAQMPNQSHSTLKIQSTQPQDSAVYLCASSAGTANSDYTFGSGTRLLVI.

As to this clone: Gene labels here are mouse ones. The CDR3 is cut off 4 residues early in the read; its end comes from the germline J gene. The rearrangement links TRBV13-1 to TRBJ1-1, with 8 bases lining up with TRBD1. CDR3 length: 14 residues. Germline-derived CDR1 and CDR2 are NSHNY and SYGAGN. V lost 3 bases, J lost 4 bases, and 5 bases stayed unmatched. The CDR3 bases that were read are TGTGCCAGCAGTGGGACAGGGCGGGGCACA. This sequence encodes CASSGTGRGT. The whole CDR3 region reads CASSGTGRGTEVFF.

This clone came up a few times. Each gene name is a mouse one. The read falls 4 residues short of the CDR3 end, and the missing part is taken from the germline J gene. V gene TRBV13-1 combines with J gene TRBJ2-3; 10 nucleotides agree with TRBD1. The trim removed 5 bases at V and 1 base at J, leaving 4 bases unmatched. The length of the CDR3 is 15 residues. Germline CDR1 NSHNY, CDR2 SYGAGN. CDR3 protein: CASRTGTGGAETLYF. Partial CDR3 DNA: TGTGCCAGCAGAACCGGGACAGGGGGTGCAGAA.

Points on this clone: The gene symbols are mouse symbols. The CDR3 goes on 4 residues after the read ends, and that part is filled in from the germline J gene. The rearrangement uses TRBV13-1 and TRBJ1-1, with a possible D match to TRBD1 (6 bases). Trimming stripped 3 bases from V and 3 bases from J, with 9 bases between. The CDR3 spans 13 residues. Germline CDR1 NSHNY, CDR2 SYGAGN. CDR3 DNA, as far as it was read: TGTGCCAGCAGTGGCAGGGGAGACACA. It is translated as CASSGRGDT. The full CDR3 protein reads CASSGRGDTEVFF.

About this clone itself: The gene symbols are mouse symbols. The read ends 4 residues before the CDR3 terminus; that terminus is restored from the germline J gene. The gene calls are TRBV13-1 and TRBJ2-7, with D perhaps matching TRBD1 (6 bases). The V gene lost 4 bases and the J gene lost 2 bases, with 7 bases spanning the gap. Germline CDR1 NSHNY, CDR2 SYGAGN. The CDR3 is 12 amino acids. CDR3 bases read: TGTGCCAGCAGTAGGGACACCTAT. This translates into CASSRDTY. The full CDR3 is CASSRDTYEQYF.

This clone was recorded a few times. Gene and germline names: mouse. Sequencing ends 4 residues short of the CDR3 end; the germline J gene provides the rest. Other nucleotide sequences in the sample specify the same CDR3. This chain connects TRBV19 to TRBJ2-2; 9 bases are a match to TRBD2. CDR1 FNHDT and CDR2 SITEND come from the germline V gene (reference sequence). With 3 bases clipped from V and 1 base from J, the junction kept 1 base outside the gene matches. The CDR3 totals 15 residues. The CDR3 DNA, read in part, is TGTGCCAGCAGTAAGACTGGGGGAAACACCGGG. This encodes CASSKTGGNTG. The complete CDR3 sequence is CASSKTGGNTGQLYF.

For this clone: All gene names here are mouse names. Coverage ceases 4 residues before the CDR3 finishes, and the germline J gene fills in the end. The V call is TRBV3, the J call TRBJ2-1, with 7 bases fitting TRBD1. Trimming took 2 bases from V and 4 from J; bases not matched to a gene: 11. The germline gives CDR1 SNHLY, CDR2 FYNGKV (reference sequence). There are 17 residues in the CDR3. CDR3 DNA, as far as it was read: TGTGCCAGCAGCTTAAGGCCCCCCCAGGGGGAGTATGCT. It codes for CASSLRPPQGEYA. The CDR3, in full, reads CASSLRPPQGEYAEQFF.

This clone showed up just a few times. Germline and genes here are mouse. Read coverage stops 4 residues before the CDR3 terminus; the germline J gene supplies the remainder. The chain recombines TRBV13-3 with TRBJ2-2; possibly TRBD1 for D (6 bases). CDR3 size: 14 residues. Trimming pared 3 bases from V and 6 bases from J, leaving 12 bases between. Per germline, CDR1 NNHDY and CDR2 SYVADS. CDR3 DNA (partial): TGTGCCAGCAGTGCCCACAGGGAACCCGGG. Its translation: CASSAHREPG. The CDR3, in full, reads CASSAHREPGQLYF. Filled out from reference TRBV13-3 and TRBJ2-2, the complete variable domain reads EAAVTQSPRSKVAVTGGKVTLSCHQTNNHDYMYWYRQDTGHGLRLIHYSYVADSTEKGDIPDGYKASRPSQENFSLILELASLSQTAVYFCASSAHREPGQLYFGEGSKLTVL.

For this clone: Gene names and germline match the mouse. The read terminates 4 residues before the CDR3 end, so the remaining end is supplied by the germline J gene. This rearrangement joins TRBV5 to TRBJ2-5; 12 positions agree with TRBD2. The CDR3 totals 16 residues. CDR1 LGHNA and CDR2 YNLKQL come from the germline V gene (reference sequence). CDR3 in amino acids: CASSQDRLGGRDTQYF. The DNA read from the CDR3 is TGTGCCAGCAGCCAAGACCGACTGGGGGGGCGAGAC.

On this clone itself: The gene names here belong to mouse. The observed sequence ends 4 residues before the CDR3 terminus, with the missing tail filled in from the germline J gene. Other DNA sequences from this sample encode an identical CDR3 as well. The genes are TRBV5 and TRBJ2-1; 8 bases are a match to TRBD1. The V gene end was trimmed by 4 bases and the J gene end by 0 bases; junction bases not matched to a gene: 2. This CDR3 comprises 15 residues. Looked up from germline, CDR1 is LGHNA and CDR2 is YNLKQL (reference sequence). The part of the CDR3 DNA that was read is TGTGCCAGCAGCCCCGGACAGGGTAACTATGCT. Translation: CASSPGQGNYA. The whole CDR3 protein is CASSPGQGNYAEQFF.

This clone was seen a few times. Gene labels here are mouse ones. The CDR3 goes on 4 residues after the read ends, and that part is filled in from the germline J gene. V usage is TRBV14 and J usage is TRBJ1-1; D may be TRBD1 (6 bases). There are 14 residues in the CDR3. Deletions cut 1 base from V and 1 base from J, with 8 bases between. The germline gives CDR1 SGHDT, CDR2 FRDEAV. CDR3 bases read: TGTGCCAGCAGTTTCACAGGGAGGAACACA. As protein: CASSFTGRNT. The whole CDR3 reads CASSFTGRNTEVFF.

Comments on this clone: The germline and genes are mouse ones. From the germline J gene comes the end of the CDR3, since the read stops 4 residues before it. Other DNA sequences in the same sample also yield this CDR3. J is TRBJ2-3 and V is TRBV31; D is unresolved. Germline values: CDR1 GKSSPN, CDR2 SITVG. Trimming removed 1 base at V and 1 base at J, with 9 bases between. The CDR3 length is 14 residues. The CDR3 loop is CAWSRGLGAETLYF. The CDR3 bases that were read are TGTGCCTGGAGTCGTGGGTTGGGTGCAGAA.

This clone was seen more than once but under ten times. Mouse gene names apply. The read ends 4 residues shy of where the CDR3 ends; the end is completed using the germline J gene. The chain combines TRBV13-3 with TRBJ1-1, with TRBD1 as a possible D gene (6 bases). Germline loops: CDR1 NNHDY, CDR2 SYVADS. The CDR3 length is 13 residues. V shed 4 bases and J shed 4 bases, with 11 bases lying between them. The chain's CDR3 is CASSTGIFTEVFF. CDR3 bases read: TGTGCCAGCAGTACAGGGATTTTCACA.

This clone was counted ten times or more. These gene names are mouse names. The CDR3 end is not reached by the read, which stops 4 residues before it; the germline J gene fills it in. The chain recombines TRBV1 with TRBJ2-7; D not resolved. The CDR3 extends over 12 amino acids. V was pared by 0 bases and J by 2 bases, with 2 bases between. Germline V CDR1 and CDR2: NSQYPW, LRSPGD (reference sequence). Incomplete CDR3 DNA: TGCACCTGCAGTGCAGAGGCCTAT. Translation gives CTCSAEAY. The entire CDR3 is CTCSAEAYEQYF.

To note about this clone: The gene names given are mouse names. The DNA ends 4 residues before the CDR3 does, and the rest of the CDR3 is filled in from the germline J gene. The J gene is TRBJ2-7, the V gene TRBV5; 13 nucleotides match TRBD2. The CDR3 runs to 16 residues. CDR1 is LGHNA and CDR2 is YNLKQL in the germline V gene (reference sequence). CDR3 DNA, as far as it was read: TGTGCCAGCAGCCAAGAGAGGGGACTGGGGGGGTAT. This sequence encodes CASSQERGLGGY. The entire CDR3 protein is CASSQERGLGGYEQYF.

This clone was recorded a few times. Gene names refer to mouse genes. The read falls 4 residues short of the CDR3 end, and the missing part is taken from the germline J gene. The chain links TRBV19 to TRBJ2-7, with 7 bases that match TRBD2. CDR1 and CDR2 from the germline V gene are FNHDT and SITEND (reference sequence). Losses at the gene ends were 5 bases for V and 2 bases for J; bases not matched to a gene: 7. The CDR3 length is 14 residues. The CDR3 is CASSPPGGTYEQYF. CDR3 bases read: TGTGCCAGCAGCCCCCCGGGGGGGACCTAT.

Of note for this clone: The gene names given are mouse names. The observed sequence ends 4 residues before the CDR3 terminus, with the missing tail filled in from the germline J gene. This chain connects TRBV13-2 to TRBJ2-5, with 8 bases matching TRBD2. Per germline, CDR1 NNHNN and CDR2 SYGAGS (reference sequence). This CDR3 has 15 residues. The CDR3 bases that were read are TGTGCCAGCGGTGATCCGACTGGGGTGCGAGAC. As protein: CASGDPTGVRD. The CDR3 in its entirety is CASGDPTGVRDTQYF.

This clone was seen a few times. Gene names follow the mouse nomenclature. The CDR3 end is not reached by the read, which stops 4 residues before it; the germline J gene fills it in. This chain links TRBV1 with TRBJ2-5; 11 bases align to TRBD2. The CDR3 spans 15 residues. CDR1 and CDR2 from the germline V gene are NSQYPW and LRSPGD (reference sequence). V lost 4 bases to trimming and J lost 2 bases; unmatched junction nucleotides: 2. The part of the CDR3 DNA that was read is TGCACCTGCAGTGGGACTGGGGGGACCCAAGAC. Translation: CTCSGTGGTQD. The entire CDR3 protein is CTCSGTGGTQDTQYF. The full variable domain, rest sourced from reference TRBV1 and TRBJ2-5, is VTLLEQNPRWRLVPRGQAVNLRCILKNSQYPWMSWYQQDLQKQLQWLFTLRSPGDKEVKSLPGADYLATRVTDTELRLQVANMSQGRTLYCTCSGTGGTQDTQYFGPGTRLLVL.

This clone occurred a few times. Gene names and germline match the mouse. The DNA ends 4 residues before the CDR3 does, and the rest of the CDR3 is filled in from the germline J gene. Other DNA sequences from this sample encode an identical CDR3 as well. The gene calls are TRBV1 and TRBJ2-5; tentatively, D is TRBD1 (5 bases). This CDR3 comprises 13 residues. Trimming left V 3 bases short and J 3 bases short, with 7 bases between. Germline assignment: CDR1 NSQYPW and CDR2 LRSPGD (reference sequence). CDR3 loop: CTCSADRQDTQYF. The sequenced CDR3 bases are TGCACCTGCAGTGCCGACAGACAAGAC.

This clone was counted only a few times. The gene names given are mouse names. The CDR3 end is not reached by the read, which stops 3 residues before it; the germline J gene fills it in. The chain couples TRBV13-3 to TRBJ1-6, with TRBD1 identical over 9 bases. TRBJ1-6 is marked as an open reading frame, function uncertain. The CDR3 covers 15 residues. V lost 0 bases and J lost 7; bases outside the gene matches: 2. Germline values: CDR1 NNHDY, CDR2 SYVADS. CDR3 DNA (partial): TGTGCCAGCAGTGATGCGACAGGGGGGAATTCGCCC. This translates into CASSDATGGNSP. The complete CDR3 sequence is CASSDATGGNSPLYF.

On this clone: All gene names here are mouse names. Read coverage stops 4 residues before the CDR3 terminus; the germline J gene supplies the remainder. J is TRBJ2-4 and V is TRBV19, with 7 bases fitting TRBD2. The length of the CDR3 is 13 residues. Germline V gene data show CDR1 as FNHDT and CDR2 as SITEND (reference sequence). The CDR3 sequence is CASSMRGGNTLYF. The CDR3 bases that were read are TGTGCCAGCAGTATGCGGGGGGGAAAC.

Of note for this clone: The listed genes are named as in mouse. Read data end 4 residues before the CDR3 end; the end is taken from the germline J gene. Distinct nucleotide sequences in the sample also encode this CDR3. The V gene is TRBV19, the J gene TRBJ2-3, with D maybe TRBD1 (5 bases). The CDR3 contains 14 residues. The V gene lost 4 bases and the J gene lost 0 bases, with 9 bases spanning the gap. From germline, CDR1 is FNHDT and CDR2 SITEND (reference sequence). The CDR3 region is CASSPTASAETLYF. The covered CDR3 bases are TGTGCCAGCAGTCCGACAGCTAGTGCAGAA.

This clone was recorded a few times. Germline and genes here are mouse. The DNA ends 3 residues before the CDR3 does, and the rest of the CDR3 is filled in from the germline J gene. This sequence joins TRBV13-2 and TRBJ1-6; TRBD1 is a possible D gene (5 bases). TRBJ1-6 is classed as an ORF, of uncertain function. This CDR3 contains 16 residues. V lost 0 bases and J 7 bases, leaving 14 bases between the germline ends. The germline V gene encodes CDR1 NNHNN and CDR2 SYGAGS (reference sequence). CDR3 DNA (partial): TGTGCCAGCGGTGATGCCGACAGTAGAAGGAATTCGCCC. It is translated as CASGDADSRRNSP. The whole CDR3 sequence is CASGDADSRRNSPLYF.

With respect to this clone: Any gene name here is a mouse gene name. The read terminates 4 residues ahead of where the CDR3 ends, so the germline J gene completes it. This sequence joins TRBV1 and TRBJ2-3, with D perhaps TRBD1 (6 bases). The V gene's germline CDR1 is NSQYPW and CDR2 LRSPGD (reference sequence). The V end was cut by 3 bases, the J end by 0 bases, with 10 bases between. The CDR3 is made up of 15 amino acids. CDR3 DNA (partial): TGCACCTGCAGTGCCCATAGGGGGAGTGCAGAA. This sequence encodes CTCSAHRGSAE. The CDR3, in full, reads CTCSAHRGSAETLYF. The full variable domain, rest sourced from reference TRBV1 and TRBJ2-3, is VTLLEQNPRWRLVPRGQAVNLRCILKNSQYPWMSWYQQDLQKQLQWLFTLRSPGDKEVKSLPGADYLATRVTDTELRLQVANMSQGRTLYCTCSAHRGSAETLYFGSGTRLTVL.